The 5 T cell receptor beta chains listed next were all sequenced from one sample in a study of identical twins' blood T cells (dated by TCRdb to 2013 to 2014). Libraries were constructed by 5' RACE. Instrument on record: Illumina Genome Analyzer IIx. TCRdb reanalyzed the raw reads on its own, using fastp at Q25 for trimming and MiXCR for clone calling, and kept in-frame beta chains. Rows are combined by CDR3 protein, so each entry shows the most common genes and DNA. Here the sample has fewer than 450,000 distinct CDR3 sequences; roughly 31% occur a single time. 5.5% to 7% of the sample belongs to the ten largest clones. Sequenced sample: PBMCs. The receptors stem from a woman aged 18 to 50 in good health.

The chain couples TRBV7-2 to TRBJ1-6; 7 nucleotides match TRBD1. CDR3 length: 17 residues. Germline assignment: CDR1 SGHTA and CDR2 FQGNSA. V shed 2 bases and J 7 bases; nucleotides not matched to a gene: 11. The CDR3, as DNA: TGTGCCAGCAGCTTAAGGAGGTCGGACAGGACCAATTCACCCCTCCACTTT. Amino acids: CASSLRRSDRTNSPLHF.

CDR3 protein: CASSYTDGSHGYTF. The CDR3 bases are TGTGCCAGCAGTTACACGGACGGTTCTCATGGCTACACCTTC. The rearrangement uses TRBV6-5 and TRBJ1-2; D uncertain. Germline V CDR1 and CDR2: MNHEY, SVGAGI. Trimming shortened V by 2 bases and J by 6 bases, and 13 bases separated the two germline ends. This CDR3 is built from 14 residues.

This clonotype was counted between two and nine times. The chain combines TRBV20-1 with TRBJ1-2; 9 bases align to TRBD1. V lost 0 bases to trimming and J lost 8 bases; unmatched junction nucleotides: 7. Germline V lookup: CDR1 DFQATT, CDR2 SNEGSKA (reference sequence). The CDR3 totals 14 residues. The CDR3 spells CSARDLQGARGYTF. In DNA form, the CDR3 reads TGCAGTGCTAGAGACCTACAGGGGGCAAGAGGCTACACCTTC.

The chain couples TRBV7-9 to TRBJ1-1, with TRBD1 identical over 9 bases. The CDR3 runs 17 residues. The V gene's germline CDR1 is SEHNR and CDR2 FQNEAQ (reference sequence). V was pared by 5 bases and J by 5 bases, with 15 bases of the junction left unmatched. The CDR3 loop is CASSLRPGTGRGTEAFF. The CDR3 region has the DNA TGTGCCAGCAGCCTTCGTCCCGGGACAGGGCGGGGAACTGAAGCTTTCTTT.

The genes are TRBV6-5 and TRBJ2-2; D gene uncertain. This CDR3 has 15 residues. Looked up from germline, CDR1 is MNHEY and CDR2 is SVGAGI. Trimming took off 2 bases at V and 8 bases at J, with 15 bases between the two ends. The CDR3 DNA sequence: TGTGCCAGCAGTTACGTCTTCACCGCGAGGGGGGAGCTGTTTTTT. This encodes CASSYVFTARGELFF.